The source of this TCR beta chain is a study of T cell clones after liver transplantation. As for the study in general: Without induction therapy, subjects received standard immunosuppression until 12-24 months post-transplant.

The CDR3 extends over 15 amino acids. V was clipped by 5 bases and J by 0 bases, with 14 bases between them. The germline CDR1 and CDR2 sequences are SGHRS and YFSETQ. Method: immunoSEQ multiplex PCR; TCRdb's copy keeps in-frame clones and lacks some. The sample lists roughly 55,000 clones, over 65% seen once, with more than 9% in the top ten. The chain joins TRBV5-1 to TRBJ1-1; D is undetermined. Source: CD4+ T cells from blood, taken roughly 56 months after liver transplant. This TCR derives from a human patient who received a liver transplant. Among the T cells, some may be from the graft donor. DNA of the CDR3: TGCGCCAGCAGAACGCTGCCCGGCGTGAACACTGAAGCTTTCTTT. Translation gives CASRTLPGVNTEAFF.